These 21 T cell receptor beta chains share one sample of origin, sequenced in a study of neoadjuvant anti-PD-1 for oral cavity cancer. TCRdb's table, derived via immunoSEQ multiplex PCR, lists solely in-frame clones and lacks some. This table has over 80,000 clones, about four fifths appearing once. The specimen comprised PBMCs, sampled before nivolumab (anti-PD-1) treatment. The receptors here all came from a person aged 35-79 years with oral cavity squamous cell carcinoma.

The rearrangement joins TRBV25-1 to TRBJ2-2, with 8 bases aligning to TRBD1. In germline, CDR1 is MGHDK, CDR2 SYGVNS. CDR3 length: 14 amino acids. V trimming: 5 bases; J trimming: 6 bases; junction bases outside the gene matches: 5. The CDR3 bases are TGTGCCAGCAGTCGGACAGGGCTGTCCGGGGAGCTGTTTTTT. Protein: CASSRTGLSGELFF.

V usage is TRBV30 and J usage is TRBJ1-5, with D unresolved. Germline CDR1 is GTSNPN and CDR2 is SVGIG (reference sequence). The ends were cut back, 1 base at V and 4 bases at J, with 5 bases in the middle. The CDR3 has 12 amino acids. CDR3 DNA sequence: TGTGCCTGGAGTGGCCAGAATCAGCCCCAGCATTTT. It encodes CAWSGQNQPQHF.

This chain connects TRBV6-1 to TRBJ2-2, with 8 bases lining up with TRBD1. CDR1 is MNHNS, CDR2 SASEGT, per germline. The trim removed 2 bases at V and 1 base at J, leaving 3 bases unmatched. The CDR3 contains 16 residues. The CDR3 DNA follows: TGTGCCAGCAGTGAACAGGGGGCGCAGAACACCGGGGAGCTGTTTTTT. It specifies CASSEQGAQNTGELFF.

Here the CDR3 reads CASSTSSAGRGTGELFF. The CDR3 bases are TGCGCCAGCAGCACATCCTCAGCGGGTAGGGGGACCGGGGAGCTGTTTTTT. The J gene is TRBJ2-2, the V gene TRBV5-1, with D perhaps TRBD1 or TRBD2 (6 bases each). Deletions cut 4 bases from V and 5 bases from J, with 21 bases between. The germline V gene has CDR1 SGHRS and CDR2 YFSETQ. This CDR3 spans 17 amino acids.

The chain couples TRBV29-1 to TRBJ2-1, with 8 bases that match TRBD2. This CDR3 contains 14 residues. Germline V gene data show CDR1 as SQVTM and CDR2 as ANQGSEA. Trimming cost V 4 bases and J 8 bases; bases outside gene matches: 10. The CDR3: CSVGYAGGGDEQFF. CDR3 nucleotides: TGCAGCGTTGGTTACGCGGGAGGAGGGGATGAGCAGTTCTTC.

The CDR3 loop is CASSEAGGPEETQYF. DNA for the CDR3: TGTGCCAGCAGTGAAGCGGGAGGACCGGAAGAGACCCAGTACTTC. V gene TRBV6-1 combines with J gene TRBJ2-5; maybe TRBD2 (6 bases). V was clipped by 0 bases and J by 3 bases, with 11 bases between them. Germline assignment: CDR1 MNHNS and CDR2 SASEGT. The CDR3 loop spans 15 amino acids.

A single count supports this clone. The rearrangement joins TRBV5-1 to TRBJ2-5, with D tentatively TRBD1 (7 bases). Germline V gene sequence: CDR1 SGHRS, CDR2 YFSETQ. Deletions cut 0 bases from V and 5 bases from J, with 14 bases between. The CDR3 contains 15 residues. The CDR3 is CASSLAAGGSETQYF. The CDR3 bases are TGCGCCAGCAGCTTGGCCGCAGGGGGGTCGGAGACCCAGTACTTC.

The CDR3 nucleotides read TGTGCCATCAGTGAGTCGAATCCTAGCGGCTCCTACAATGAGCAGTTCTTC. Protein: CAISESNPSGSYNEQFF. This chain links TRBV10-3 with TRBJ2-1; 7 bases match TRBD2. V lost 0 bases and J lost 0; bases outside the gene matches: 5. CDR3 length: 17 amino acids. Germline assignment: CDR1 ENHRY and CDR2 SYGVKD.

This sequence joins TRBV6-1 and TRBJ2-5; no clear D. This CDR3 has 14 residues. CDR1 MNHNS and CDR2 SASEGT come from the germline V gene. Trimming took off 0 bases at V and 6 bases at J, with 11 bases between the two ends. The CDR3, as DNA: TGTGCCAGCAGTGAAGCTTCAGCGCCCAAGACCCAGTACTTC. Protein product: CASSEASAPKTQYF.

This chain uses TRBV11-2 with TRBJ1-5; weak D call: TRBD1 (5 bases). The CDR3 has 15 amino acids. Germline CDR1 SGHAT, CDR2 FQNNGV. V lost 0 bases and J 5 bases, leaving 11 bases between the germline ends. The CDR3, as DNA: TGTGCCAGCAGCTTAGATGGGGCAGGGCATCAGCCCCAGCATTTT. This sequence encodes CASSLDGAGHQPQHF.

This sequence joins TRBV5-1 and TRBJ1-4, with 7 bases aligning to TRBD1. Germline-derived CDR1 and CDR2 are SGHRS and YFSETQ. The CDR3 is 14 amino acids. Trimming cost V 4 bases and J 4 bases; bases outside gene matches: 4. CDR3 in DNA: TGCGCCAGCAGCGTCCGGGACAGTAATGAAAAACTGTTTTTT. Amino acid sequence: CASSVRDSNEKLFF.

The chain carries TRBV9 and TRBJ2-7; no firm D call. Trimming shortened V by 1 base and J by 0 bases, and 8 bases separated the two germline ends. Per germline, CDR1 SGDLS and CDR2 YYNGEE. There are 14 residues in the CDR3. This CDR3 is CASSVNGLSYEQYF. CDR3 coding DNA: TGTGCCAGCAGCGTAAACGGTCTCTCCTACGAGCAGTACTTC.

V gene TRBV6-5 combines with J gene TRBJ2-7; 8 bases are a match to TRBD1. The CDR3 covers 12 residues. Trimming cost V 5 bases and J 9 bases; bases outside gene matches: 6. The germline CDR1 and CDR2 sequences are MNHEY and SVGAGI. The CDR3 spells CASSPGGAGQYF. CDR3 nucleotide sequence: TGTGCCAGCAGTCCAGGGGGCGCAGGGCAGTACTTC.

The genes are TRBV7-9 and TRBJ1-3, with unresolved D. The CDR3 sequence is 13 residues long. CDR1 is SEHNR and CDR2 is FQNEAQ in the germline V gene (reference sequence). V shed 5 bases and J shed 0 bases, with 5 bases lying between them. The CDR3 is CASSRSSGNTIYF. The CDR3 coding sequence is TGTGCCAGCAGCCGGTCCTCTGGAAACACCATATATTTT.

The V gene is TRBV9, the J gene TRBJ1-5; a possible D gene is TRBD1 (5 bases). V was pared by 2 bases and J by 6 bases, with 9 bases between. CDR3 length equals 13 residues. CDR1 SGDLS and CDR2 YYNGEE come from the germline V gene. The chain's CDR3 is CASSVRDGQPQHF. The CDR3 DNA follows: TGTGCCAGCAGCGTTCGGGACGGTCAGCCCCAGCATTTT.

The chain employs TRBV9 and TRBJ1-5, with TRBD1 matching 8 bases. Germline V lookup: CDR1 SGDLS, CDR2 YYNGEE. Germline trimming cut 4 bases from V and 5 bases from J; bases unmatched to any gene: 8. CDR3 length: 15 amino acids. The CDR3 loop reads CASSKGPTGDQPQHF. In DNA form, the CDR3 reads TGTGCCAGCAGCAAAGGCCCGACAGGGGATCAGCCCCAGCATTTT.

The CDR3 spells CASSLGSGDTEAFF. The CDR3 DNA follows: TGTGCCAGCAGCTTAGGGTCAGGGGACACTGAAGCTTTCTTT. The chain links TRBV7-9 to TRBJ1-1, with D possibly being TRBD1 (6 bases). Trimming shortened V by 1 base and J by 3 bases, and 9 bases separated the two germline ends. The germline CDR1 and CDR2 sequences are SEHNR and FQNEAQ (reference sequence). The CDR3 contains 14 residues.

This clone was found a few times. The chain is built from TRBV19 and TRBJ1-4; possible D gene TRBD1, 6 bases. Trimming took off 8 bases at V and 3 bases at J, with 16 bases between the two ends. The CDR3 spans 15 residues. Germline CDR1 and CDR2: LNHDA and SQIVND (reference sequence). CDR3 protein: CASSTSGGPNEKLFF. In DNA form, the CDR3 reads TGTGCCAGTTCCACCTCGGGGGGGCCTAATGAAAAACTGTTTTTT. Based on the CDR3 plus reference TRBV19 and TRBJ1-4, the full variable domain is DGGITQSPKYLFRKEGQNVTLSCEQNLNHDAMYWYRQDPGQGLRLIYYSQIVNDFQKGDIAEGYSVSREKKESFPLTVTSAQKNPTAFYLCASSTSGGPNEKLFFGSGTQLSVL.

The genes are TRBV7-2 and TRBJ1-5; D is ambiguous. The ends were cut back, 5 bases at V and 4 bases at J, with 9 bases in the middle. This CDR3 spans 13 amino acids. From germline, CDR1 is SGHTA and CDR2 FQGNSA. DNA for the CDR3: TGTGCCAGCAGCCGGACCTTAAATCAGCCCCAGCATTTT. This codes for CASSRTLNQPQHF. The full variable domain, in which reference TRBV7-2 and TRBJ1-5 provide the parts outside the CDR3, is GAGVSQSPSNKVTEKGKDVELRCDPISGHTALYWYRQSLGQGLEFLIYFQGNSAPDKSGLPSDRFSAERTGGSVSTLTIQRTQQEDSAVYLCASSRTLNQPQHFGDGTRLSIL.

The CDR3 sequence: CASREIGELFF. The CDR3 nucleotides are TGTGCCAGCAGAGAGATCGGGGAGCTGTTTTTT. The chain links TRBV2 to TRBJ2-2; D ambiguous. The germline V gene encodes CDR1 SNHLY and CDR2 FYNNEI. Trimming shortened V by 6 bases and J by 7 bases, and 6 bases separated the two germline ends. The length of the CDR3 is 11 residues.

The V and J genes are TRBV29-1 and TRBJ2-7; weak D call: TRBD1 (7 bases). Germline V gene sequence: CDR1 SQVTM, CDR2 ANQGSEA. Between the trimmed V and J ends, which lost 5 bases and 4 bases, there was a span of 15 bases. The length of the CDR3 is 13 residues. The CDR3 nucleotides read TGCAGCGTTCACTCGCAGGGGGGTTACGAGCAGTACTTC. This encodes CSVHSQGGYEQYF.